The entry below describes one T cell receptor (beta chain). Study processing details: Amplification with reference gene primers provided the estimates of nucleated cell counts. The method was immunoSEQ multiplex PCR; TCRdb's version includes in-frame clones alone and lacks a portion of them. V and J calls and clone size follow that table, whereas D and trimming were derived from the DNA. The table lists roughly 410,000 clones, around 87% of them singletons. While infection was still active, Seattle patients were enrolled and then followed longitudinally. Trimming cost V 7 bases and J 0 bases, with 9 bases left between them. Germline CDR1 SNHLY, CDR2 FYNNEI. The CDR3 loop spans 14 amino acids. The data were obtained in a study of blood T cell repertoires in COVID-19. Study as a whole: Donors in the United States, Italy and Spain gave samples during acute or convalescent COVID-19. Sources were T cells, B-cell-depleted T cells, or PBMCs; the material itself was cDNA or gDNA.

The sample comprised peripheral blood. The source of this sequence is a woman aged 55-69 years with COVID-19, enrolled during active disease. The V gene is TRBV2, the J gene TRBJ2-2, with D unclear. The CDR3 sequence: CASNRQANTGELFF. CDR3 nucleotides: TGTGCCAGCAACCGTCAGGCGAACACCGGGGAGCTGTTTTTT.